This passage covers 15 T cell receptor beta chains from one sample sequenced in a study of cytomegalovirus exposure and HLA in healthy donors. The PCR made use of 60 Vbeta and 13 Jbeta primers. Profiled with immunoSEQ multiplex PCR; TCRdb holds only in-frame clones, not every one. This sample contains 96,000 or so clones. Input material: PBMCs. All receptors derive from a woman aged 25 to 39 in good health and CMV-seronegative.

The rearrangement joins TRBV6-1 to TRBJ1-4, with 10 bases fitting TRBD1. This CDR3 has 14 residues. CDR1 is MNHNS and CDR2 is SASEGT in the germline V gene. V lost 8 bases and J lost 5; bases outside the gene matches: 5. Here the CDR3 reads CASSVTGGNEKLFF. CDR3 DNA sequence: TGTGCCAGCTCCGTGACAGGGGGCAATGAAAAACTGTTTTTT.

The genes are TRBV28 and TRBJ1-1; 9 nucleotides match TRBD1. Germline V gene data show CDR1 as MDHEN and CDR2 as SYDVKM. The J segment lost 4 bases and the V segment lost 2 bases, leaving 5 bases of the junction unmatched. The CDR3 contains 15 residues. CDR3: CASSLRQGGGTEAFF. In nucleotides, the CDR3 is TGTGCCAGCAGTTTAAGACAGGGGGGAGGCACTGAAGCTTTCTTT. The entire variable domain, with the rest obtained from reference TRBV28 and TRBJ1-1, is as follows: DVKVTQSSRYLVKRTGEKVFLECVQDMDHENMFWYRQDPGLGLRLIYFSYDVKMKEKGDIPEGYSVSREKKERFSLILESASTNQTSMYLCASSLRQGGGTEAFFGQGTRLTVV.

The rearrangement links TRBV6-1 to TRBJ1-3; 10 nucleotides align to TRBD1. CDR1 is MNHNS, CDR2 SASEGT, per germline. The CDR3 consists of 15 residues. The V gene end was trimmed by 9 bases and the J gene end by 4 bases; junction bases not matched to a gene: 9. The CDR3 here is CASTLGQGIGNTIYF. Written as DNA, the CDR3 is TGTGCCAGTACATTGGGACAGGGGATCGGAAACACCATATATTTT.

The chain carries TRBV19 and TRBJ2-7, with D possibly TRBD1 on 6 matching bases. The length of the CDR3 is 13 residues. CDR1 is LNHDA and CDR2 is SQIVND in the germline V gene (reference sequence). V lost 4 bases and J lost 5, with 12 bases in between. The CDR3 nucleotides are TGTGCCAGTAGTACCTCCCAGGGGAACGAGCAGTACTTC. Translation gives CASSTSQGNEQYF.

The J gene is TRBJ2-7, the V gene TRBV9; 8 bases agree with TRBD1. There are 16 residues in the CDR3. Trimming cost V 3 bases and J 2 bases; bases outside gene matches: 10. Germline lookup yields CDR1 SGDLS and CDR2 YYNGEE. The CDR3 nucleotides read TGTGCCAGCAGCGCCTCCGGACAGGGATTGGCCTACGAGCAGTACTTC. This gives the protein CASSASGQGLAYEQYF.

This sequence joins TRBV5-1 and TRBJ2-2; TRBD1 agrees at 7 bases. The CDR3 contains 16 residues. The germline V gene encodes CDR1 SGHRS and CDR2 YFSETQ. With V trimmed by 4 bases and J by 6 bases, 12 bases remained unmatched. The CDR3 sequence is CASSGWTGTEAGELFF. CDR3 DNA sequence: TGCGCCAGCAGCGGATGGACAGGAACAGAAGCCGGGGAGCTGTTTTTT.

The CDR3 DNA reads TGTGCCAGCAGTAACAGGGGTGGGAACACTGAAGCTTTCTTT. Amino acids: CASSNRGGNTEAFF. V and J are TRBV6-5 and TRBJ1-1, with 7 nucleotides matching TRBD1. Germline CDR1 is MNHEY and CDR2 is SVGAGI. The CDR3 totals 14 residues. V lost 5 bases to trimming and J lost 1 base; unmatched junction nucleotides: 4.

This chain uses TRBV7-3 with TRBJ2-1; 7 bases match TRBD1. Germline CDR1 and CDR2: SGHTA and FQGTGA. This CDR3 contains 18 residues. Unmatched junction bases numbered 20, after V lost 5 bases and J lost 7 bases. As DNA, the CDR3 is TGTGCCAGCAGCGTCACCCCCCCTAGGGCAGGGGGTTTGAATGAGCAGTTCTTC. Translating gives CASSVTPPRAGGLNEQFF.

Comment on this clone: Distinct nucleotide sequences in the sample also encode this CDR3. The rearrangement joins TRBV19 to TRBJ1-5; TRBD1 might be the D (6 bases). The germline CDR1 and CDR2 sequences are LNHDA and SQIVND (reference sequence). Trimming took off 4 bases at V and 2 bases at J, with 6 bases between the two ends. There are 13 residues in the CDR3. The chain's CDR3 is CASSNRGNQPQHF. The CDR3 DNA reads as TGTGCCAGTAGTAACAGGGGCAATCAGCCCCAGCATTTT.

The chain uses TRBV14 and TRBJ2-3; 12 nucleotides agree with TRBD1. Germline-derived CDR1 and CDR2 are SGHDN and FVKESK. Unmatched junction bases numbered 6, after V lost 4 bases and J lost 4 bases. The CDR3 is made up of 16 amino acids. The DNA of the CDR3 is TGTGCCAGCAGCCCTTTGGGACAGGGGGCATCAGATACGCAGTATTTT. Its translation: CASSPLGQGASDTQYF.

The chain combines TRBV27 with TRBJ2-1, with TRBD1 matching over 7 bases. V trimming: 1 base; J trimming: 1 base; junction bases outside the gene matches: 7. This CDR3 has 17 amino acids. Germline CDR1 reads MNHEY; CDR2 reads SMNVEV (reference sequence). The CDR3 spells CASSLLAGTVSYNEQFF. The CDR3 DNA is TGTGCCAGCAGTTTATTAGCCGGGACAGTTTCCTACAATGAGCAGTTCTTC.

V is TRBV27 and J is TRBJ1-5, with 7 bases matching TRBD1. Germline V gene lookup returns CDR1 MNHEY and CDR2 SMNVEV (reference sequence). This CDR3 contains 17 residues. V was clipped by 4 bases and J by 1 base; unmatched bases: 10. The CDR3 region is CASSSVQGMGSNQPQHF. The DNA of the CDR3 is TGTGCCAGCAGTTCAGTACAGGGGATGGGGAGCAATCAGCCCCAGCATTTT.

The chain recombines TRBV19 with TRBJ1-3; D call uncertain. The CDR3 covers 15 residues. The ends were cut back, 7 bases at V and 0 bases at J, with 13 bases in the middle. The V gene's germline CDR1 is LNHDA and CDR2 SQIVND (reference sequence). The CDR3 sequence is CASTTGSSSGNTIYF. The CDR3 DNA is TGTGCCAGTACCACCGGGTCGAGCTCTGGAAACACCATATATTTT. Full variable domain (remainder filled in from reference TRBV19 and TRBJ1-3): DGGITQSPKYLFRKEGQNVTLSCEQNLNHDAMYWYRQDPGQGLRLIYYSQIVNDFQKGDIAEGYSVSREKKESFPLTVTSAQKNPTAFYLCASTTGSSSGNTIYFGEGSWLTVV.

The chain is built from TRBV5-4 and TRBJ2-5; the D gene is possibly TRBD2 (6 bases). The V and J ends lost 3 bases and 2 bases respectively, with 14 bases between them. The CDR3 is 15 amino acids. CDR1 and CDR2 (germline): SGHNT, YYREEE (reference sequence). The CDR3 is CASSWDWGVQETQYF. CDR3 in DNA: TGTGCCAGCAGCTGGGATTGGGGGGTACAAGAGACCCAGTACTTC.

CDR3 residues: CASSFPGEGTEAFF. The CDR3 DNA reads TGTGCCAGCAGTTTTCCCGGGGAGGGAACTGAAGCTTTCTTT. This chain links TRBV6-6 with TRBJ1-1; D call uncertain. Germline V gives CDR1 MNHNY, CDR2 SVGAGI (reference sequence). CDR3 length: 14 amino acids. V lost 4 bases and J 5 bases, leaving 14 bases between the germline ends.